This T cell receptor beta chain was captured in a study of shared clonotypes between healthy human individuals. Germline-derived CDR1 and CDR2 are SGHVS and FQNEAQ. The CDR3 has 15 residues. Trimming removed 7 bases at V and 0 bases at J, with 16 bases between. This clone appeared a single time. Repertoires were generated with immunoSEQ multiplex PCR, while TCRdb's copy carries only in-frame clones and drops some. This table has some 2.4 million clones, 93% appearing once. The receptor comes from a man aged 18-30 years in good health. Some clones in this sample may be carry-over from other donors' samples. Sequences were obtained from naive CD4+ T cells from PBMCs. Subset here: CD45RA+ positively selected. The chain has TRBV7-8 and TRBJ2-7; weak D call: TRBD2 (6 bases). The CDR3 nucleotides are TGTGCCAGCAACCTTCGCGGGATAAGCTCCTACGAGCAGTACTTC. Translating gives CASNLRGISSYEQYF.